Reported below is one TCR beta chain. The sample is drawn from a study of control samples from healthy donors and cancer patients. TCRdb's copy holds only in-frame clones and misses some; the assay was immunoSEQ multiplex PCR. The sample holds some 150,000 clones, approximately 94% seen once. The sequence derives from a man aged 35 to 55 in good health. Sequenced material: blood.

Written as DNA, the CDR3 is TGTGCCATCAGTTCGAGTTTCCGATCGGGACAGACCCTGGCTAATGAAAAACTGTTTTTT. It specifies CAISSSFRSGQTLANEKLFF. This sequence joins TRBV10-3 and TRBJ1-4; 7 nucleotides agree with TRBD1. Germline V gene sequence: CDR1 ENHRY, CDR2 SYGVKD. The length of the CDR3 is 20 residues. V trimming: 5 bases; J trimming: 3 bases; junction bases outside the gene matches: 21.